This T cell receptor (beta chain) was observed in a study of read filtering for tumor transcriptome and immune sequencing (dated by TCRdb to 2019 to 2021). Background for the entire study: The cohort consisted of approximately 16 male and some 15 female patients, with a mean age of roughly 70 years and an age range of about 40 to 85. After DNase treatment, whole-transcriptome libraries were prepared using the TruSeq RNA Access Library Prep Kit. Per sample, about 4.05 to 10.27 million TCR-region mapped reads were obtained with IR-seq, compared with only 85 to 1273 with RNA-seq. Using the same bone marrow samples, the study ran both targeted immune repertoire sequencing and bulk whole-transcriptome sequencing and then compared the TCR repertoires from each method. Under revised international staging, about eight patients fell into R-ISS I, some 15 into R-ISS II and more than five into R-ISS III. As a main aim, a read-filtering strategy for immune repertoire data was addressed, with the specific question being whether clonotypes supported by a single read should be removed. The full study reports these points: The correlation between IR-seq and RNA-seq shared clonotype proportions rose when single-read clonotypes were removed. Clonotypes were captured by IR-seq at much higher depth and more reliably than by RNA-seq, and smaller IR-seq throughput was sufficient for identification of most shared clonotypes. In IR-seq, single-read clonotypes were approximately 80% of clonotypes but 3% to 4.5% of total reads; in RNA-seq they were 74.6% of clonotypes and 35% to 45% of reads. The sorted CD138-negative fraction was a mixed bone marrow immune population, not purified T cells.

Termini included, the CDR3 measures 14 amino acids. Of the read, only the CDR3 DNA is kept; its 42 bases are in frame from base 1. The trim is 2 bases for V and 4 bases for J, with a gap of 9 bases between the germline ends. For CDR1 and CDR2, the germline V gene lists MGHRA and YSYEKL. Bone marrow was sampled from every patient at the time of active disease. Isolation of bone marrow mononuclear cells was performed by Ficoll-Hypaque density gradient centrifugation. Myeloma plasma cells were removed and CD138-negative cells were obtained by negative selection following labeling with CD138 magnetic microbeads on a MACS separator. The purity of the isolated cells was checked by flow cytometry with CD138 antibodies on an Attune NxT. Total RNA was extracted using TRIzol reagent and was quantified on a NanoDrop spectrophotometer. Paired RNA-seq and IR-seq were performed on each patient's CD138-negative bone marrow sample.

The Immunoverse kit was used to build TCR libraries from roughly 440 ng RNA, with molecular barcoded adaptors covering alpha/delta and beta/gamma chains. The same RNA used for transcriptome sequencing was used for TCR library preparation. An Illumina HiSeq 4000 with 2 x 150 cycles was used to sequence the TCR libraries. In the paper's pipeline: With MiXCR, TCR reads were aligned to human V, D, J and C references and assembled into CDR3 clonotypes, with quality filtering and error correction included. Clonotype counts and gene usage diversity were analyzed with the tcR package in R. For inspection of raw mapping reads, RNA-seq reads were mapped by STAR aligner version 2.5.3a onto GRCh37 of the human genome. To test how sequencing depth affected the clonotypes detected, IR-seq fastq files were randomly downsampled with Seqtk 1.3. Through fastp at Q25 and MiXCR, TCRdb rebuilt clones from the public reads, retaining in-frame beta chains. Each entry is one CDR3 protein sequence, shown with its most common DNA and genes. These V and J calls originate from TCRdb's pipeline instead of the authors' own analysis. The sample table shows 35,000 to 50,000 distinct CDR3 sequences, and about a fifth are seen once. Approximately 38% of the sample belongs to the ten largest clones.

Note on this clonotype: Its antigen is currently not known. A read error may be the cause here, since a much bigger clone is one base away. This is likely a read error, given that the CDR3 carries no conserved phenylalanine or tryptophan at its end.

Sequencing was performed on a population of CD138-negative cells sorted from bone marrow. The cell subset or site label, as the study defines it: bone marrow mononuclear cells depleted of CD138+ plasma/myeloma cells by negative magnetic selection. The sequence is built from TRBV4-1 and TRBJ1-5; tentative D gene TRBD1, with 5 bases matching. This TCR was recovered from a donor aged 40 or older with multiple myeloma. The CDR3 here reads CASSQQGRNQPQHL. The DNA is as follows: TGCGCCAGCAGCCAACAGGGTAGGAATCAGCCCCAGCATTTG.